This T cell receptor beta chain was documented in a study of graft-versus-host responses after intestinal transplantation. Study-wide background: All of the recipients had induction that used anti-thymocyte globulin, then tacrolimus and steroids for two to three years.

Study-wide findings and caveats: Some GvH clones were seen earlier in gut or blood, suggesting intestinal origin. Declines in HvG clones occurring early post-transplant were associated with peak circulating GvH clone levels. Subjects displaying graft-donor T cell macrochimerism possessed elevated graft-versus-host to host-versus-graft clonal ratios inside allografts.

About this clone: Antigen specificity is unknown.

The CDR3 has 16 residues. The germline V gene has CDR1 KGHSH and CDR2 LQKENI. The V and J ends lost 3 bases and 5 bases respectively, with 16 bases between them. The table came from immunoSEQ multiplex PCR; TCRdb's copy has only in-frame clones and leaves some out. The data contain about 89,000 clones, about 95% of them seen just once; the ten biggest clones take up approximately 0.2%. V is TRBV18 and J is TRBJ1-4; TRBD1 might be the D (6 bases). This TCR derives from a human donor who was the organ donor for an intestinal transplant. The sample was unstimulated CD4+ T cells sorted from spleen or lymph node cells, taken before transplant. In nucleotides, the CDR3 is TGTGCCAGCTCACCGATTTCGGCAGGGGAAAATGAAAAACTGTTTTTT. This codes for CASSPISAGENEKLFF.